This T cell receptor beta chain was sequenced during a study of post-analysis software for immune sequencing data. Study-level information: Relapsing-remitting, secondary progressive and progressive-relapsing forms of multiple sclerosis all featured among disease courses.

Overall study findings and caveats: Batch-matched samples strongly co-clustered by F measure. Compared with controls, patients had more of five or six TRBV segments, including TRBV5-6, TRBV5-1 and TRBV20-1. Multiple sclerosis patients had significantly lower normalized Chao1 diversity than controls.

In regard to this clonotype: No antigen is known for it.

TCR beta cDNA libraries had unique molecular identifiers. The yield from roughly 1 to 10 million T cells was around 500,000 cDNA molecules in total. TCRdb reanalysed the PCR reads using MiXCR and keeps one entry per CDR3 protein. The table has 700,000 to 900,000 distinct CDR3 sequences, under 60% seen once. Germline values: CDR1 MNHEY, CDR2 SMNVEV (reference sequence). The V gene lost 3 bases and the J gene lost 3 bases, with 9 bases spanning the gap. The CDR3 totals 14 residues. The J gene is TRBJ1-5, the V gene TRBV27, with D perhaps TRBD1 (6 bases). The origin of this receptor is a girl aged 10 to 17 with multiple sclerosis. The sequenced sample was blood. Written as DNA, the CDR3 is TGTGCCAGCAGTTTTGACAGGAACAATCAGCCCCAGCATTTT. This gives the protein CASSFDRNNQPQHF.